This TCR beta chain was profiled in a study of blood T cells in healthy people across ages. General study points: The fall in TCR beta diversity per million T cells was roughly linear with age.

The CDR3 spans 14 residues. Germline V gene sequence: CDR1 LNHDA, CDR2 SQIVND (reference sequence). The ends were cut back, 7 bases at V and 7 bases at J, with 19 bases in the middle. For this clonotype: Its cognate antigen is unknown.

The authors ran a second PCR of 7 to 11 cycles using a sample-barcoded 5' primer and a J-beta primer mix. TCRdb redid the calling of the 5' RACE reads with MiXCR, one entry per CDR3 protein. The table shows around 990,000 distinct CDR3 sequences, with 20% to 25% occurring only once. The same data also went into a second study, on T cells of mothers and their children. That paper states: All extracted RNA went into cDNA synthesis, approximately 1.5 ug per 15 ul. Sequencing got over 10 million TCR beta CDR3 reads from each mother and about 3.1 million from each child. Normalized overlap was always slightly, never significantly, higher in related than unrelated mother-child pairs.

The chain joins TRBV19 to TRBJ1-1; D remains ambiguous. The source of this sequence is a girl aged 2 to 9 in good health. Sequencing used blood. The CDR3, as DNA: TGTGCCAGTACGCTACAGATTTATAATGGTGAAGCTTTCTTT. It codes for CASTLQIYNGEAFF.